The present T cell receptor beta chain was sequenced within a study of OX40 agonist ivuxolimab in advanced cancers. Germline values: CDR1 MGHDK, CDR2 SYGVNS. V gave up 8 bases and J gave up 7 bases; unmatched junction bases: 8. CDR3 length equals 14 residues. Data came from immunoSEQ multiplex PCR; TCRdb stores just in-frame clones and leaves some out. The sample has around 37,000 clones, roughly four fifths seen once. There are a few counts of this clone. The antigen remains undetermined. Study outcomes and limitations: Partly responding patients at 0.1-3.0 mg/kg showed some of the smallest clonal expansion. The authors also found low normalized T-cell clonal expansion in some nonresponders.

Blood samples were obtained at baseline, cycle 4 day 1, and cycle 7 day 1. This chain uses TRBV25-1 with TRBJ2-2; 9 bases are a match to TRBD1. Sequencing used CD4+ or CD8+ T cells sorted from blood, obtained in a trial of the OX40 agonist ivuxolimab. The origin of this receptor is an adult with an advanced solid tumor such as melanoma, head and neck, liver or kidney cancer. CDR3 DNA: TGTGCCAGCGAGGACAGGGGTTTTCTCGGGGAGCTGTTTTTT. Amino acid sequence: CASEDRGFLGELFF.